This T cell receptor beta chain was recovered during a study of blood T cell repertoires in COVID-19. Turning to the study itself: The United States, Italy and Spain were the sources of the acute and convalescent COVID-19 samples. T cells, B-cell-depleted T cells, or PBMCs supplied cDNA or gDNA.

With V trimmed by 6 bases and J by 2 bases, 4 bases remained unmatched. Germline V gives CDR1 MNHNY, CDR2 SVGAGI (reference sequence). The CDR3 has 13 amino acids. As handled by the study authors: Estimation of nucleated cell counts relied on the amplification of reference gene primers. Assay used: immunoSEQ multiplex PCR; TCRdb lists only in-frame clones, some missing. V, J and clone size derive from that table, while D and trimming were established from the DNA sequence. The data hold about 180,000 clones, with around nine tenths observed a single time. Sample: peripheral blood. The clonotype comes from a man aged 45-65 years with acute or convalescent COVID-19. The gene calls are TRBV6-6 and TRBJ2-7; 7 nucleotides line up with TRBD1. The CDR3 DNA follows: TGTGCCAGCAGCATCCAGGGGGCCTACGAGCAGTACTTC. Protein: CASSIQGAYEQYF.